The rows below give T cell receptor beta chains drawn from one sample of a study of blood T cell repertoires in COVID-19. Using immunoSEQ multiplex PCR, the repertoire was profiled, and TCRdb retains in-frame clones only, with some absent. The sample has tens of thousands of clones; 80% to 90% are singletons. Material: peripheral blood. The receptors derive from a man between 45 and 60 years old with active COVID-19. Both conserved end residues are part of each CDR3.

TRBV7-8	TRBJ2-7	CASSLDRSYEQYF
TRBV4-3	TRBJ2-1	CASSQDRTTDSMSPYNEQFF
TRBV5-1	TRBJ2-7	CASSENTGYEQYF
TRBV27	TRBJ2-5	CASSPGTSGRETQYF
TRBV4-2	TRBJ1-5	CASSQDLDQPQHF
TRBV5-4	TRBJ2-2	CASSDRLAGLAGELFF
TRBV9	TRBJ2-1	CASSVGGYNNEQFF
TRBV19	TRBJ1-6	CASNDLTGSYNSPLHF
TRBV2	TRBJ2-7	CATLPGATYEQYF
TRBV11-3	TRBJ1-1	CASREPGTEAFF
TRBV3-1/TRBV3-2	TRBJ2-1	CASSLAGLAGAYEQFF
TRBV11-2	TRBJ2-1	CASSLNPTGDYNEQFF
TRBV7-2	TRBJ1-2	CASSENYGTGYGYTF
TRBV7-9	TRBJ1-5	CASSPDRVSQPQHF
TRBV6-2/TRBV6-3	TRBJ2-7	CASRPTSGSPYEQYF